This TCR beta chain was identified during a study of cytomegalovirus exposure and HLA in healthy donors. Across the study: Earlier, some 180 million T cells were analyzed, and 90 million to 120 million unique TCR beta sequences were found among them.

PCR involved 60 Vbeta and 13 Jbeta primers. Libraries were prepared by immunoSEQ multiplex PCR; TCRdb keeps only in-frame clonotypes and omits some of them. The sample has 150,000 to 200,000 clones; almost 80% are singletons. The CDR3 contains 14 residues. Germline V gene data show CDR1 as MNHEY and CDR2 as SMNVEV (reference sequence). The V end lost 3 bases, the J end lost 5 bases, and 11 bases lay between the germline ends. The donors (healthy individuals) were bone marrow donors. This TCR came from a woman aged 50 to 60 in good health and CMV-seropositive. V is TRBV27 and J is TRBJ1-5; D not resolved. The sequencing sample was made of PBMCs. Here the CDR3 DNA reads TGTGCCAGCAGTTTGGAAGGGCGGGATCAGCCCCAGCATTTT. Protein: CASSLEGRDQPQHF.